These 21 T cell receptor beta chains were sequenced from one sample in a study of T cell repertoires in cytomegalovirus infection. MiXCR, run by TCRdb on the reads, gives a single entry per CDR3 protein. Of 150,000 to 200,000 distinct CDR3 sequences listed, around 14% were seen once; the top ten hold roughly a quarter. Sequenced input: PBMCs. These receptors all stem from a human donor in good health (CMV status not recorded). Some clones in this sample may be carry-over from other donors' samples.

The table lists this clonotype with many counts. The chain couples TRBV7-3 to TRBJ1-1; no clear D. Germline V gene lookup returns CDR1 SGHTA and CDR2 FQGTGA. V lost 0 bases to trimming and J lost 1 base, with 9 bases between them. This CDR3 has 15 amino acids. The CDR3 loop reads CASSLTPTENTEAFF. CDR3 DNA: TGTGCCAGCAGCTTAACTCCCACGGAGAACACTGAAGCTTTCTTT.

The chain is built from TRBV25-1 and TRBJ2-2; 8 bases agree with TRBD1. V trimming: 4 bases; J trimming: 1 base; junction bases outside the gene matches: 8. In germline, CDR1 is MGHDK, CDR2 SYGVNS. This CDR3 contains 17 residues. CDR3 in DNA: TGTGCCAGCAGTGCATTATCCGGGACAGGGAACACCGGGGAGCTGTTTTTT. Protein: CASSALSGTGNTGELFF.

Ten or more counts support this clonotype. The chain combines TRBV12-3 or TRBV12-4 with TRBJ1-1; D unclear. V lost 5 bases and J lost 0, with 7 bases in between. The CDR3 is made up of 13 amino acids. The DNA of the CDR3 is TGTGCCAGCAGTGTAGGATTGAACACTGAAGCTTTCTTT. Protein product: CASSVGLNTEAFF.

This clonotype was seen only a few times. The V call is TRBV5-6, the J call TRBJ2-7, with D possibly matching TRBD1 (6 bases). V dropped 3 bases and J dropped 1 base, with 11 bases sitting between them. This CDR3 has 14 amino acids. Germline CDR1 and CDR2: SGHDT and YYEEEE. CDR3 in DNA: TGTGCCAGCAGCTCGACAGGATTTTCCTACGAGCAGTACTTC. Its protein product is CASSSTGFSYEQYF.

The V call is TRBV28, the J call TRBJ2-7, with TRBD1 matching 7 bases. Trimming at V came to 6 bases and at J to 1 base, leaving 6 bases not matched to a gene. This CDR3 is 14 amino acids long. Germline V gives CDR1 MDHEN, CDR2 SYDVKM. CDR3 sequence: CASRGQTHSYEQYF. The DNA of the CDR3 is TGTGCCAGCAGGGGACAGACCCATTCCTACGAGCAGTACTTC.

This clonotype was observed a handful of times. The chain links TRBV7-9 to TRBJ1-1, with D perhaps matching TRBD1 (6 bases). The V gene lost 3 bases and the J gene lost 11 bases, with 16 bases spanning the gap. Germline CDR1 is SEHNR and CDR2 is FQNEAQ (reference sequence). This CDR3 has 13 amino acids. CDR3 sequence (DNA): TGTGCCAGCAGCTTTGGGGGGGGGGCAGAGGCTTTCTTT. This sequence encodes CASSFGGGAEAFF.

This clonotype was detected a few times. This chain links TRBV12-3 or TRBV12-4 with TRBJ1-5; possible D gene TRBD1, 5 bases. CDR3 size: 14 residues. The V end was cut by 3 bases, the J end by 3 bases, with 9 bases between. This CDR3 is CASSFRGTNQPQHF. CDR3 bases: TGTGCCAGCAGTTTCCGGGGCACCAATCAGCCCCAGCATTTT.

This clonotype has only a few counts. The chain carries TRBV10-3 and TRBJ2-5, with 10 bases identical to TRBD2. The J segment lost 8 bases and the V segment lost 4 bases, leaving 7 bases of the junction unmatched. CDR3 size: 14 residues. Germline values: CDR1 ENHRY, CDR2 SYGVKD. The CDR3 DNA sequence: TGTGCCATCAGTGCCACTAGCGGGGAAAGAACCCAGTACTTC. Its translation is CAISATSGERTQYF.

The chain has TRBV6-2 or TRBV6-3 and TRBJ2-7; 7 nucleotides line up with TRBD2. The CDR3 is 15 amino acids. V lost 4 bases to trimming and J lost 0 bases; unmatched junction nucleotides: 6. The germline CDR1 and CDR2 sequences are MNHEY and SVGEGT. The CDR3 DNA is TGTGCCAGCAGTTCCCCAGCGGGACCCTCCTACGAGCAGTACTTC. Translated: CASSSPAGPSYEQYF.

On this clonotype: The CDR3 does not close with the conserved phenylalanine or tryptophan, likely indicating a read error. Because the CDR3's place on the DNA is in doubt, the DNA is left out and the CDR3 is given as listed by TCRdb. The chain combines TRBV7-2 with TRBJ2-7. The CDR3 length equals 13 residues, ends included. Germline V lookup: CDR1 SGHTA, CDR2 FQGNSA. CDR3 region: CASSLVGAYEQCL.

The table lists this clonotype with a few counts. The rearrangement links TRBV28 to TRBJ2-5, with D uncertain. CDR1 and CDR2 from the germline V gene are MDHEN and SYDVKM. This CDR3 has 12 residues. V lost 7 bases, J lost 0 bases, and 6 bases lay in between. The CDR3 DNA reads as TGTGCCAGCAACACATACCAAGAGACCCAGTACTTC. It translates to CASNTYQETQYF.

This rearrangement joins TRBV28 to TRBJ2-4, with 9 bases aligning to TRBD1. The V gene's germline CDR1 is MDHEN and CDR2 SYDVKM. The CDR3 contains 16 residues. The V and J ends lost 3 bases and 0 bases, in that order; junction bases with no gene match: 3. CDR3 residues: CASSFGQGLAKNIQYF. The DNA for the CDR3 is TGTGCCAGCAGTTTCGGACAGGGGCTAGCCAAAAACATTCAGTACTTC. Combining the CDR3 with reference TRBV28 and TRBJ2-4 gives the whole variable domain DVKVTQSSRYLVKRTGEKVFLECVQDMDHENMFWYRQDPGLGLRLIYFSYDVKMKEKGDIPEGYSVSREKKERFSLILESASTNQTSMYLCASSFGQGLAKNIQYFGAGTRLSVL.

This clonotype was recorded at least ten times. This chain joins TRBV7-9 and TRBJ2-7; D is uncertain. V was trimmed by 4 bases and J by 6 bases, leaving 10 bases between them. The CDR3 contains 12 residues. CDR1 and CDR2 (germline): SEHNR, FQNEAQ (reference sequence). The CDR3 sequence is CASSSPSGEQYF. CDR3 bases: TGTGCCAGCAGCTCTCCGAGTGGCGAGCAGTACTTC.

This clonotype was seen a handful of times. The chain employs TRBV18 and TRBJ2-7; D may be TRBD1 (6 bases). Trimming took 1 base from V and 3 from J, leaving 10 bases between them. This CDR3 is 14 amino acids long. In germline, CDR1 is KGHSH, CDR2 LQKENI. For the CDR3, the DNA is TGTGCCAGCTCACCACAACAGGGTGGCTACGAGCAGTACTTC. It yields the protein CASSPQQGGYEQYF.

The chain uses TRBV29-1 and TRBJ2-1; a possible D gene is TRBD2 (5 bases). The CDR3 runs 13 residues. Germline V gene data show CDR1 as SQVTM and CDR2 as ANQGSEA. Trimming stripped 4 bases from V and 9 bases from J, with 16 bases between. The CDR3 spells CSVGEYTLGEQFF. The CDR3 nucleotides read TGCAGCGTTGGGGAGTATACTCTTGGTGAGCAGTTCTTC.

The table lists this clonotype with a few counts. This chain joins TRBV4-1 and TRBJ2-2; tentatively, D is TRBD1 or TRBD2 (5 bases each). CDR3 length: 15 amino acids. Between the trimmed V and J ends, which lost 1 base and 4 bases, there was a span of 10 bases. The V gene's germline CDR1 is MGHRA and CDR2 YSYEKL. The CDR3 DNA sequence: TGCGCCAGCAGCCAAGTGGTGGGGGTCACCGGGGAGCTGTTTTTT. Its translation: CASSQVVGVTGELFF.

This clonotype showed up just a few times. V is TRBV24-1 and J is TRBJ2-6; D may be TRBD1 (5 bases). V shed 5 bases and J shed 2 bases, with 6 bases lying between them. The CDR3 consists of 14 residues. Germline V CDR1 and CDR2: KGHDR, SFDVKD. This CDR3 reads CATSGRAGANVLTF. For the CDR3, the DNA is TGTGCCACCAGTGGCAGGGCTGGGGCCAACGTCCTGACTTTC.

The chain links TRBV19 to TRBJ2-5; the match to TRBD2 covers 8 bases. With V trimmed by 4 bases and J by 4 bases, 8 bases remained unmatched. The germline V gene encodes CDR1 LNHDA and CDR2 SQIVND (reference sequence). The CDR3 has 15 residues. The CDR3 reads CASSNQRESLETQYF. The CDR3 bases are TGTGCCAGTAGTAACCAGCGGGAGAGTTTAGAGACCCAGTACTTC.

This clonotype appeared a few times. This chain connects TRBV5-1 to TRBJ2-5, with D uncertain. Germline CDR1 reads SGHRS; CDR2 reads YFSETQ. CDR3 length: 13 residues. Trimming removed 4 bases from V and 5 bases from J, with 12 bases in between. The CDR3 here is CASSHEYLETQYF. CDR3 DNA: TGCGCCAGCAGCCACGAGTATTTGGAGACCCAGTACTTC.

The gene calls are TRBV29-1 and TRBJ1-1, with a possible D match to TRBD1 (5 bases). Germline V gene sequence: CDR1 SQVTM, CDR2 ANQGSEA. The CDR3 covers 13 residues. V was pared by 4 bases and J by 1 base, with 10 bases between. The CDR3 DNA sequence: TGCAGCGTTGCAGGGTTTGGGAACACTGAAGCTTTCTTT. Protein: CSVAGFGNTEAFF. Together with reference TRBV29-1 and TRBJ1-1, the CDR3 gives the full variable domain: SAVISQKPSRDICQRGTSLTIQCQVDSQVTMMFWYRQQPGQSLTLIATANQGSEATYESGFVIDKFPISRPNLTFSTLTVSNMSPEDSSIYLCSVAGFGNTEAFFGQGTRLTVV.

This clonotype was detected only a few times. CDR3 sequence (DNA): TGTGCCAGCAGCCGCACGACGGCACCCTCTGGGGCCAACGTCCTGACTTTC. Its translation: CASSRTTAPSGANVLTF. This rearrangement joins TRBV14 to TRBJ2-6, with D unclear. Trimming left V 4 bases short and J 0 bases short, with 13 bases between. In germline, CDR1 is SGHDN, CDR2 FVKESK. This CDR3 spans 17 amino acids.